A single sample is the source of the 5 T cell receptor beta chains below, sequenced in a study of blood T cell repertoires in COVID-19. Assay: immunoSEQ multiplex PCR; the TCRdb copy retains only in-frame clones and omits some. The sample has a few hundred thousand clones, roughly 89% seen once. Sequences were obtained from PBMCs or T cells enriched from blood (not recorded which). The source of these receptors is a young woman who had recovered from COVID-19.

The V and J genes are TRBV3-1 (or the pseudogene TRBV3-2) and TRBJ2-1; 7 bases fit TRBD1. The J segment lost 4 bases and the V segment lost 3 bases, leaving 33 bases of the junction unmatched. Germline V gene sequence: CDR1 LGHDT, CDR2 YNNKEL (reference sequence). This CDR3 has 24 amino acids. Here the CDR3 DNA reads TGTGCCAGCAGCCATTCTCTTCGCAACAGGGGTCTTAGCCATTCGATCAGCTATTACAATGAGCAGTTCTTC. It is translated as CASSHSLRNRGLSHSISYYNEQFF.

The V gene is TRBV28, the J gene TRBJ2-7; D is undetermined. V was clipped by 4 bases and J by 0 bases, with 13 bases between them. The germline V gene encodes CDR1 MDHEN and CDR2 SYDVKM. The CDR3 sequence is 15 residues long. In nucleotides, the CDR3 is TGTGCCAGCAGTTGGTTGTTGCAGAACTCCTACGAGCAGTACTTC. Its translation is CASSWLLQNSYEQYF.

The V gene is TRBV28, the J gene TRBJ1-3; D possibly corresponds to TRBD1 (6 bases). V dropped 2 bases and J dropped 4 bases, with 12 bases sitting between them. Per germline, CDR1 MDHEN and CDR2 SYDVKM. CDR3 length: 15 amino acids. For the CDR3, the DNA is TGTGCCAGCAGTTTAATCGTGACAGGAGGAAACACCATATATTTT. It translates to CASSLIVTGGNTIYF.

The genes are TRBV28 and TRBJ1-2; 10 nucleotides match TRBD1. Trimming cost V 7 bases and J 8 bases; bases outside gene matches: 10. The CDR3 has 14 residues. Germline values: CDR1 MDHEN, CDR2 SYDVKM. The CDR3 bases are TGTGCCAGCAAAGACCCGGGACAGGGGTCCGGCTACACCTTC. Protein product: CASKDPGQGSGYTF.

This clone was seen only once. The chain couples TRBV14 to TRBJ2-2, with D tentatively TRBD2 (5 bases). Germline V gene data show CDR1 as SGHDN and CDR2 as FVKESK. V gave up 4 bases and J gave up 6 bases, with 18 bases separating them. This CDR3 comprises 16 residues. CDR3 nucleotide sequence: TGTGCCAGCAGCCCAGCTGGGCTAGCTGACCCCGGGGAGCTGTTTTTT. Residues: CASSPAGLADPGELFF.